One TCR beta chain is described in this entry. This sample is drawn from a study of T cell responses to AZD1222 COVID-19 vaccine. Data came from immunoSEQ multiplex PCR; TCRdb stores just in-frame clones and leaves some out. The repertoire has about 72,000 clones, roughly nine tenths of them found once; the top ten carry 25% to 35%. The CDR3 runs 11 residues. The V gene lost 8 bases and the J gene lost 6 bases, with 11 bases spanning the gap. Germline CDR1 is ENHRY and CDR2 is SYGVKD. This clonotype originated in an adult who received the AZD1222 COVID-19 vaccine. The specimen was peripheral blood, collected 28 days after the second AZD1222 dose. The chain couples TRBV10-3 to TRBJ2-7, with D unresolved. The CDR3 bases are TGTGCCATCGCGTCAGAGGTCGAGCAGTACTTC. Encoded protein: CAIASEVEQYF.